The clone carrying this T cell receptor (beta chain) has a handful of counts. This sample was included in a study of T cells in Graves' hyperthyroidism and ophthalmopathy. CDR1 is SGHKS, CDR2 YYEKEE, per germline (reference sequence). CDR3 length equals 14 residues. V was clipped by 5 bases and J by 6 bases; unmatched bases: 7. RNA transcripts provided the source from which TCR beta CDR3 regions were amplified. With the HTBI primer set, the TCR CDR3 went through a first round of RT-PCR. Via MiXCR, TCRdb re-called the multiplex PCR reads, giving one row per CDR3 protein. The sample yields about 720,000 distinct CDR3 sequences, about 17% seen once.

The chain is built from TRBV5-5 and TRBJ1-2; TRBD1 agrees at 10 bases. The sequencing input was blood. The source of this sequence is a man in his late teens or twenties with Graves' hyperthyroidism. The CDR3 coding sequence is TGTGCCAGCAGTTGGGACAGGGGCTATAATGGCTACACCTTC. Its protein product is CASSWDRGYNGYTF.